This TCR beta chain comes out of a study of T cell changes during pregnancy in multiple sclerosis. The data were produced by immunoSEQ multiplex PCR, yet TCRdb's version contains in-frame clones alone and is incomplete. The repertoire includes about 36,000 clones, just over 90% of them detected once, and roughly 0.41% sits in the top ten. V shed 5 bases and J 8 bases; nucleotides not matched to a gene: 4. CDR1 is LNHNV, CDR2 YYDKDF, per germline (reference sequence). The CDR3 is 12 amino acids. The chain links TRBV15 to TRBJ1-2, with 8 positions matching TRBD1. The sequence derives from a female donor with multiple sclerosis, enrolled in a pregnancy study. Sequences were derived from CD4+ T cells from peripheral blood mononuclear cells, sampled in the first trimester of pregnancy. This CDR3 is CATSQGAIGYTF. The DNA of the CDR3 is TGTGCCACCAGCCAGGGGGCTATAGGCTACACCTTC.